A selection of T cell receptor beta chains follows, all from one sample in a study of identical twins. TCRdb passed the 5' RACE reads through MiXCR, listing each CDR3 protein once. The data hold about 530,000 distinct CDR3 sequences, with approximately 20% observed a single time. This same sample was also part of a study on yellow fever vaccine responses in identical twins.

The sequenced sample consisted of CD4+ T cells sorted from blood. The origin of the receptors is a woman younger than 35 in good health. The CDR3 runs from the conserved cysteine through the conserved F or W. A D gene is named only where the DNA matches it firmly. Not all rows give a size; the values are once, few, many and, for expanded clones, a class.

v_gene	len	j_gene	abundance	d_gene	CDR3nt	CDR3aa
TRBV7-7	15	TRBJ2-5	-	-	TGTGCCAGCAGCTCGGGGAGTCCCCCAGGAGAGACCCAGTACTTC	CASSSGSPPGETQYF
TRBV27	18	TRBJ2-3	few	TRBD2	TGTGCCAGCAGTTTATCCCACAGTCCGGGGGGGCGGGGAGATACGCAGTATTTT	CASSLSHSPGGRGDTQYF
TRBV10-3	19	TRBJ2-3	few	TRBD2	TGTGCCATCGCCGAGAACAGGACTAGCGGGAGGGGATTCACAGATACGCAGTATTTT	CAIAENRTSGRGFTDTQYF
TRBV28	16	TRBJ2-3	few	TRBD1	TGTGCCAGCAGGTTGGGACAGGCACCTAGCACAGATACGCAGTATTTT	CASRLGQAPSTDTQYF
TRBV10-3	18	TRBJ2-3	many	TRBD2	TGTGCCATCAGTGAGTCCCCTCTAGCGGGGGAGAGCACAGATACGCAGTATTTT	CAISESPLAGESTDTQYF
TRBV7-3	16	TRBJ2-3	many	TRBD2	TGTGCCAGCAGCTCGGGACTAGCGGGGAGCACAGATACGCAGTATTTT	CASSSGLAGSTDTQYF
TRBV6-2/TRBV6-3	11	TRBJ2-1	-	-	TGTGCCAGCAGTTACTACGGTGAGCAGTTCTTC	CASSYYGEQFF
TRBV6-1	14	TRBJ1-1	few	-	TGTGCCAGCATCCGAAGCCGGGGGAACACTGAAGCTTTCTTT	CASIRSRGNTEAFF
TRBV15	16	TRBJ2-6	once	-	TGTGCCACCAGCAGAACCTCAGGGGCCGGGGCCAACGTCCTGACTTTC	CATSRTSGAGANVLTF
TRBV4-1	17	TRBJ2-4	-	-	TGCGCCAGCAGCCAAGGTCCAGGGAAGGAGAGGGCCAACATTCAGTACTTC	CASSQGPGKERANIQYF
TRBV6-4	14	TRBJ2-1	few	-	TGTGCCAGCAGTGTTTTAAGCTCCTACAATGAGCAGTTCTTC	CASSVLSSYNEQFF
TRBV12-3/TRBV12-4	17	TRBJ2-2	few	TRBD2	TGTGCCAGCAGTTTTCTGCGGGGGGGCTTGAACACCGGGGAGCTGTTTTTT	CASSFLRGGLNTGELFF
TRBV19	14	TRBJ1-3	-	-	TGTGCCAGTATCACCGACAGCTCTGGAAACACCATATATTTT	CASITDSSGNTIYF
TRBV5-1	14	TRBJ2-1	-	TRBD1	TGCGCCAGCAGCTTGGAACAGGGGGGCAATGAGCAGTTCTTC	CASSLEQGGNEQFF